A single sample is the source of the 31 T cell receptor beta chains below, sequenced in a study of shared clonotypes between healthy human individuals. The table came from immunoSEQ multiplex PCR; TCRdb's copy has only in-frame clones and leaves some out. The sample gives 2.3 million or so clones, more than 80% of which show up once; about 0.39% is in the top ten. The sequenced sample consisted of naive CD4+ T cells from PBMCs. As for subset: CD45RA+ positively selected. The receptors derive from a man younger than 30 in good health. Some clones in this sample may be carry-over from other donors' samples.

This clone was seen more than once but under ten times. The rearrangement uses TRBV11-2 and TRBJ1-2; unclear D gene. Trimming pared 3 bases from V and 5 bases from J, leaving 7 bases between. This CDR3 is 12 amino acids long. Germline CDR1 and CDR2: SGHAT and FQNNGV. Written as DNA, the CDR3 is TGTGCCAGCAGCTTGGAGAGTTATGGCTACACCTTC. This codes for CASSLESYGYTF. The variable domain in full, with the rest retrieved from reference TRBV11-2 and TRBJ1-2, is EAGVAQSPRYKIIEKRQSVAFWCNPISGHATLYWYQQILGQGPKLLIQFQNNGVVDDSQLPKDRFSAERLKGVDSTLKIQPAKLEDSAVYLCASSLESYGYTFGSGTRLTVV.

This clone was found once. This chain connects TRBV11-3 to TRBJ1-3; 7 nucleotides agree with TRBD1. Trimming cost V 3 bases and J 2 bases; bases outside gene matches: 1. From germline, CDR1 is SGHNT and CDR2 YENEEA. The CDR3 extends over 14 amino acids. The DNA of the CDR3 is TGTGCCAGCAGCTTCGGACAGGCTGGAAACACCATATATTTT. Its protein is CASSFGQAGNTIYF.

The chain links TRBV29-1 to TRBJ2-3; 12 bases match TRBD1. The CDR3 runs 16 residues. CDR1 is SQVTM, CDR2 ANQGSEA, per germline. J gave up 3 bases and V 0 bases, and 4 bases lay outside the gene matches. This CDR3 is CSVEDRDRGRTDTQYF. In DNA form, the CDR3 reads TGCAGCGTTGAAGACCGGGACAGGGGGCGAACAGATACGCAGTATTTT.

The CDR3, as DNA: TGTGCCCCCGCGGGGGGCTACAATGAGCAGTTCTTC. Translation: CAPAGGYNEQFF. The V call is TRBV6-4, the J call TRBJ2-1, with 8 bases lining up with TRBD2. CDR3 size: 12 residues. Germline V gene data show CDR1 as MRHNA and CDR2 as SNTAGT. V shed 11 bases, J shed 3 bases, and the junction held 3 bases outside the gene matches.

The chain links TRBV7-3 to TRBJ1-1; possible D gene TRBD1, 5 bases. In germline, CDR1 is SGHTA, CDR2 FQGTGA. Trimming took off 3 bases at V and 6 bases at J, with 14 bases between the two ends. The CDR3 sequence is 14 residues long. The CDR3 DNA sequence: TGTGCCAGCAGCTTCCCAGGGCCAAAGGCTGAAGCTTTCTTT. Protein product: CASSFPGPKAEAFF.

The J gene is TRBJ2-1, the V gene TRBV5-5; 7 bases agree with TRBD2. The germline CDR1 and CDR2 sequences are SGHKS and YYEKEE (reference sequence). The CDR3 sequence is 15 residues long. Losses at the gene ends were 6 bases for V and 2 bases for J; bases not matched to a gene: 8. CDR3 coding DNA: TGTGCCAGCAAAGCGGGGCCAAATACCTACAATGAGCAGTTCTTC. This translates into CASKAGPNTYNEQFF.

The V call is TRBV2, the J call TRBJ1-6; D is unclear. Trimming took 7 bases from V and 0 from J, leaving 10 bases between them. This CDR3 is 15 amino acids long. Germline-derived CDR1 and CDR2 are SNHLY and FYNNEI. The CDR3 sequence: CASTFQSSYNSPLHF. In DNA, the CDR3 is TGTGCCAGCACATTCCAGAGCTCCTATAATTCACCCCTCCACTTT.

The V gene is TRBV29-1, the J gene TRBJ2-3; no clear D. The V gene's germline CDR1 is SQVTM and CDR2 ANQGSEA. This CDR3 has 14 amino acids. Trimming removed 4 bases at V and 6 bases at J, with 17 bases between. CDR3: CSVVGLVGPDTQYF. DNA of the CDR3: TGCAGCGTTGTTGGGCTAGTAGGGCCGGATACGCAGTATTTT.

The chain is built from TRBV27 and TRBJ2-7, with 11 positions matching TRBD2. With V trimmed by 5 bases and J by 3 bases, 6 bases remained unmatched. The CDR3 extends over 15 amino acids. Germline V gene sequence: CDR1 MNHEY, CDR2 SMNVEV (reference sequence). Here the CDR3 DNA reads TGTGCCAGCAGTACTACTAGCGGGAGTCTCTACGAGCAGTACTTC. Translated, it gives CASSTTSGSLYEQYF.

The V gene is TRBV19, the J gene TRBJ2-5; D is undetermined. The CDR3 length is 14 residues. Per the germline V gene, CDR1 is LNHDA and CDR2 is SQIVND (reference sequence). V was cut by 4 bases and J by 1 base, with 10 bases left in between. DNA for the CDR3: TGTGCCAGTAGTACCCTGACTGGCCAAGAGACCCAGTACTTC. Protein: CASSTLTGQETQYF.

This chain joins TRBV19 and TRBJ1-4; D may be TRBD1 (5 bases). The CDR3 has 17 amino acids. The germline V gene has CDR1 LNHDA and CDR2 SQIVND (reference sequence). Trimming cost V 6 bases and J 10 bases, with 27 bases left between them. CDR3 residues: CASSPITGGTPLLKLFF. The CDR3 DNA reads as TGTGCCAGTAGCCCGATTACAGGTGGGACGCCGCTGTTAAAACTGTTTTTT. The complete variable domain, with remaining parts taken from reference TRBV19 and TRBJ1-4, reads DGGITQSPKYLFRKEGQNVTLSCEQNLNHDAMYWYRQDPGQGLRLIYYSQIVNDFQKGDIAEGYSVSREKKESFPLTVTSAQKNPTAFYLCASSPITGGTPLLKLFFGSGTQLSVL.

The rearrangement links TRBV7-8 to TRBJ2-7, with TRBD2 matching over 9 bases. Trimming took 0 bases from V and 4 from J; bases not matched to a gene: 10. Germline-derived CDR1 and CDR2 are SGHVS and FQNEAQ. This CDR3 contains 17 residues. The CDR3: CASSLAASGTYFYEQYF. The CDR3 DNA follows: TGTGCCAGCAGCTTAGCAGCTAGCGGGACCTACTTTTACGAGCAGTACTTC.

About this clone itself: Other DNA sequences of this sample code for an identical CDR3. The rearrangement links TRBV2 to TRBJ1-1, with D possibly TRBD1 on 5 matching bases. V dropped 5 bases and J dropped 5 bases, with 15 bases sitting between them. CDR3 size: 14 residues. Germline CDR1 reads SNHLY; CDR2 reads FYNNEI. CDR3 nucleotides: TGTGCCAGCAGTCCCGGCCAGGGCAGGACTGAAGCTTTCTTT. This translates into CASSPGQGRTEAFF.

The DNA of the CDR3 is TGTGCCAGCAGCCCGGGACTAAGGAACACTGAAGCTTTCTTT. Protein product: CASSPGLRNTEAFF. The chain recombines TRBV11-2 with TRBJ1-1, with TRBD1 as a possible D gene (5 bases). This CDR3 has 14 residues. V lost 5 bases, J lost 1 base, and 11 bases lay in between. CDR1 and CDR2 (germline): SGHAT, FQNNGV.

CDR3 sequence reads: CASSPEDRGLNYGYTF. As DNA, the CDR3 is TGTGCCAGCAGCCCCGAGGACAGGGGGCTTAACTATGGCTACACCTTC. The genes are TRBV7-9 and TRBJ1-2; 11 bases are a match to TRBD1. This CDR3 region has 16 residues. After removal of 5 bases from V and 1 base from J, the junction contained 6 bases not matched to a gene. Germline-derived CDR1 and CDR2 are SEHNR and FQNEAQ (reference sequence).

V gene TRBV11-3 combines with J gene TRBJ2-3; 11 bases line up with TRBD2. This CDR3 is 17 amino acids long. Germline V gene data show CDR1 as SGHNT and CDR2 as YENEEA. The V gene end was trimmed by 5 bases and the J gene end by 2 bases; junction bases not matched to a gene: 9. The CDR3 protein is CASSVGTSGTFTDTQYF. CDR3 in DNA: TGTGCCAGCAGCGTCGGGACTAGCGGTACCTTCACAGATACGCAGTATTTT.

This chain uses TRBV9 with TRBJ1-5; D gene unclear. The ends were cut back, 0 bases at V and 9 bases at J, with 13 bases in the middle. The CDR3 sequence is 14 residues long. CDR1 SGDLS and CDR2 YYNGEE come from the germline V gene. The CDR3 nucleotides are TGTGCCAGCAGCGTAGACTCCTCTCCAGGGCCCCAGCATTTT. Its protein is CASSVDSSPGPQHF.

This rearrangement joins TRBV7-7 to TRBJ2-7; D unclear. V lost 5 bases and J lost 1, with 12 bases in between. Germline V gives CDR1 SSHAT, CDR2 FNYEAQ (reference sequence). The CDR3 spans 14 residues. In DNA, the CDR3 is TGTGCCAGCAGCCCCCGGTGGGGTTCCTACGAGCAGTACTTC. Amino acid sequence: CASSPRWGSYEQYF.

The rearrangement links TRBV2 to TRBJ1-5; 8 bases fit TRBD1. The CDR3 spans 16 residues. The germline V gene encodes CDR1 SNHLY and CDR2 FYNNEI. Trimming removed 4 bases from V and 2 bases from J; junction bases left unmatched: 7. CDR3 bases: TGTGCCAGCAGTGTGGACAGGGAAAAACGCAATCAGCCCCAGCATTTT. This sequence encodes CASSVDREKRNQPQHF.

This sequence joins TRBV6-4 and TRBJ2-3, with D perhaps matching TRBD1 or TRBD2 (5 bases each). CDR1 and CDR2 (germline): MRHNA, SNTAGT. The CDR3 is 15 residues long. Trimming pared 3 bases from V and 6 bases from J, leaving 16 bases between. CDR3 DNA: TGTGCCAGCAGTGATTCCCCGCTAGAGGGGGATACGCAGTATTTT. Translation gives CASSDSPLEGDTQYF.

The CDR3 here is CASSVPPYNEQFF. The DNA for the CDR3 is TGTGCCAGCAGCGTCCCCCCCTACAATGAGCAGTTCTTC. The chain joins TRBV9 to TRBJ2-1; D is undetermined. Trimming removed 2 bases at V and 2 bases at J, with 5 bases between. Looked up from germline, CDR1 is SGDLS and CDR2 is YYNGEE. The CDR3 has 13 amino acids. The whole variable domain, remainder taken from reference TRBV9 and TRBJ2-1, is DSGVTQTPKHLITATGQRVTLRCSPRSGDLSVYWYQQSLDQGLQFLIQYYNGEERAKGNILERFSAQQFPDLHSELNLSSLELGDSALYFCASSVPPYNEQFFGPGTRLTVL.

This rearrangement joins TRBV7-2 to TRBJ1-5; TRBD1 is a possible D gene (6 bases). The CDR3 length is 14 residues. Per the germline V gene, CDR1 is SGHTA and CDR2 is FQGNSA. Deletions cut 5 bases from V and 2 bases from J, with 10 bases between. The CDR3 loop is CASSPRQGNQPQHF. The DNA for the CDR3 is TGTGCCAGCAGCCCGCGACAGGGCAATCAGCCCCAGCATTTT.

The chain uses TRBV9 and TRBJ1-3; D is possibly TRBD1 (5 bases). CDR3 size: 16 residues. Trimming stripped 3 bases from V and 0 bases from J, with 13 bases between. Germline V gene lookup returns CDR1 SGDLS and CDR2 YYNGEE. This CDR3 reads CASSGKWGSSGNTIYF. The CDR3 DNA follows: TGTGCCAGCAGCGGGAAGTGGGGCAGCTCTGGAAACACCATATATTTT.

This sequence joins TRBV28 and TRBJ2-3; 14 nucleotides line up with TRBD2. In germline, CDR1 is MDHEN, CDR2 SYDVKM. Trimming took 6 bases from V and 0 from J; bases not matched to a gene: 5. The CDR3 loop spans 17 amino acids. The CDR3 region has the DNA TGTGCCAGCAGCGGGACTAGCGGGAGCTATAGCACAGATACGCAGTATTTT. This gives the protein CASSGTSGSYSTDTQYF.

The DNA for the CDR3 is TGTGCCAGCAGTGAACCGGAGGGGGCAGGCACAGATACGCAGTATTTT. Translation gives CASSEPEGAGTDTQYF. The chain uses TRBV2 and TRBJ2-3; D perhaps matches TRBD1 (7 bases). The CDR3 spans 16 residues. The germline V gene encodes CDR1 SNHLY and CDR2 FYNNEI. V lost 2 bases, J lost 1 base, and 13 bases lay in between. Full variable domain (rest looked up from reference TRBV2 and TRBJ2-3): EPEVTQTPSHQVTQMGQEVILRCVPISNHLYFYWYRQILGQKVEFLVSFYNNEISEKSEIFDDQFSVERPDGSNFTLKIRSTKLEDSAMYFCASSEPEGAGTDTQYFGPGTRLTVL.

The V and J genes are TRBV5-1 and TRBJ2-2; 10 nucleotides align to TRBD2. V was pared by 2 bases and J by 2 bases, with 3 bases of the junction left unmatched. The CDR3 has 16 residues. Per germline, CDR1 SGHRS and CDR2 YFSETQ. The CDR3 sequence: CASSFGLADNTGELFF. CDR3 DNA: TGCGCCAGCAGCTTTGGACTAGCGGATAACACCGGGGAGCTGTTTTTT. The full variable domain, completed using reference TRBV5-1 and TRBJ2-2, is KAGVTQTPRYLIKTRGQQVTLSCSPISGHRSVSWYQQTPGQGLQFLFEYFSETQRNKGNFPGRFSGRQFSNSRSEMNVSTLELGDSALYLCASSFGLADNTGELFFGEGSRLTVL.

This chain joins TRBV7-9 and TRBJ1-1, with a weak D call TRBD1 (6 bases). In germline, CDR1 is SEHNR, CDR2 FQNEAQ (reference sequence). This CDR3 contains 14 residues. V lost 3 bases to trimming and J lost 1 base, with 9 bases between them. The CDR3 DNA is TGTGCCAGCAGCTTTGAGGGGGGGAACACTGAAGCTTTCTTT. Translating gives CASSFEGGNTEAFF.

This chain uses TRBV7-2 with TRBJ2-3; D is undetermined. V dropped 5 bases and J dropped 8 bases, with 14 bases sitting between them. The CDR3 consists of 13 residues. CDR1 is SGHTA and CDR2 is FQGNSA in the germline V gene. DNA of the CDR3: TGTGCCAGCAGCAGTGAAAGCCTCTCTACGCAGTATTTT. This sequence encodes CASSSESLSTQYF.

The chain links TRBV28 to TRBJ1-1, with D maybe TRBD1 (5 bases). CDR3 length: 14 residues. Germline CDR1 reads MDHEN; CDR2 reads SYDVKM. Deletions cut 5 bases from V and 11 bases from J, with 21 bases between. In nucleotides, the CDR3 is TGTGCCAGCAGTGCCCCCGGGGGGAAATTGAGGGCTTTCTTT. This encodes CASSAPGGKLRAFF.

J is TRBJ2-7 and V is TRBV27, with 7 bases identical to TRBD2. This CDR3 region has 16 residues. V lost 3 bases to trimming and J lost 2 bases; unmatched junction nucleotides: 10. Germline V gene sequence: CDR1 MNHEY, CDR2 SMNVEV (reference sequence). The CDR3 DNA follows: TGTGCCAGCAGTTTTGGTGGGAGGGCCTCCGCCTACGAGCAGTACTTC. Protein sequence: CASSFGGRASAYEQYF.

This CDR3 is CASSLPKETQYF. The CDR3 DNA reads TGTGCCAGCAGCTTGCCCAAAGAGACCCAGTACTTC. V usage is TRBV5-4 and J usage is TRBJ2-5; D is unclear. The V end was cut by 1 base, the J end by 3 bases, with 4 bases between. Germline V lookup: CDR1 SGHNT, CDR2 YYREEE (reference sequence). The CDR3 is made up of 12 amino acids.